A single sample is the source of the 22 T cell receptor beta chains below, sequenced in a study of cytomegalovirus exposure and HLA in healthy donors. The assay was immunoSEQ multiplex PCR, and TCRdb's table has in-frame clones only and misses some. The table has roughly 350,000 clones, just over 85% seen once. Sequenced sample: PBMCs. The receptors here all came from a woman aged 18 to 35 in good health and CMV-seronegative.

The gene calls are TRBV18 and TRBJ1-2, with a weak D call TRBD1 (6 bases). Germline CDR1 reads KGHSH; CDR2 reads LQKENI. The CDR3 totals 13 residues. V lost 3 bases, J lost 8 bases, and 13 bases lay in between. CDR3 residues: CASSPRRGDGYTF. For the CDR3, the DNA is TGTGCCAGCTCACCCCGCAGGGGCGACGGCTACACCTTC.

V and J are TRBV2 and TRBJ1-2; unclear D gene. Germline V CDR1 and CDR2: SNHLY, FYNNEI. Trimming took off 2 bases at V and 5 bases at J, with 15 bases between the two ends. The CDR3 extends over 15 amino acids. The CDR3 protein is CASSERQAPFYGYTF. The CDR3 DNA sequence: TGTGCCAGCAGTGAACGGCAGGCCCCCTTTTATGGCTACACCTTC.

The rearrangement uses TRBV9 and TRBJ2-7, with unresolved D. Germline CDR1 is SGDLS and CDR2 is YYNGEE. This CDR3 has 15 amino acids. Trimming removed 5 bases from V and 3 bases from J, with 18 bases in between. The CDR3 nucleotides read TGTGCCAGCAGTTCGGATGGGCAGCCGCACTACGAGCAGTACTTC. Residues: CASSSDGQPHYEQYF. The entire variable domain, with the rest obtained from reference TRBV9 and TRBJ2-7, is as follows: DSGVTQTPKHLITATGQRVTLRCSPRSGDLSVYWYQQSLDQGLQFLIQYYNGEERAKGNILERFSAQQFPDLHSELNLSSLELGDSALYFCASSSDGQPHYEQYFGPGTRLTVT.

CDR3 sequence reads: CASSLVSTGELFF. The CDR3 DNA is TGTGCCAGCAGCTTGGTATCCACCGGGGAGCTGTTTTTT. This chain joins TRBV5-6 and TRBJ2-2; no definite D call. V was shortened by 0 bases and J by 4 bases, with 4 bases between the two germline ends. This CDR3 comprises 13 residues. Germline CDR1 and CDR2: SGHDT and YYEEEE.

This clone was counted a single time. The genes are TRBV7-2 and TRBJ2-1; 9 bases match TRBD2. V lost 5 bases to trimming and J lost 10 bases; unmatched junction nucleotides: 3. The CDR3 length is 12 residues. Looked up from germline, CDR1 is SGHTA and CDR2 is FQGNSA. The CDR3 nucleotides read TGTGCCAGCAGCCTGGGACTAGCAGAGCAGTTCTTC. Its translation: CASSLGLAEQFF.

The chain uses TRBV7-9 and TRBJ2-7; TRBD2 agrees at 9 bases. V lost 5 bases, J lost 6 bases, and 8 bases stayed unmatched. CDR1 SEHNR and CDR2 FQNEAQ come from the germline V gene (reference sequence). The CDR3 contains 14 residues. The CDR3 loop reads CASSLIAGVSEQYF. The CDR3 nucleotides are TGTGCCAGCAGCCTTATAGCGGGAGTTAGCGAGCAGTACTTC.

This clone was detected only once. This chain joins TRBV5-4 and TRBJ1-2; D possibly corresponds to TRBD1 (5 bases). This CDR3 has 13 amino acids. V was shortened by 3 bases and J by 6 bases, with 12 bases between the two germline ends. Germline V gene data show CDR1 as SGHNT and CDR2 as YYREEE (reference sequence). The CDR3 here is CASSYGGRDGYTF. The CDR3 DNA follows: TGTGCCAGCAGCTACGGGGGACGGGATGGCTACACCTTC.

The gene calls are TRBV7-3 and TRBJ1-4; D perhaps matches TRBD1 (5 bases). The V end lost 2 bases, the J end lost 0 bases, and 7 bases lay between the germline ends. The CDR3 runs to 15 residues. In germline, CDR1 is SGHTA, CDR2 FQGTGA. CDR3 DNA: TGTGCCAGCAGCTTAGGGGCAGCAACTAATGAAAAACTGTTTTTT. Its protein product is CASSLGAATNEKLFF.

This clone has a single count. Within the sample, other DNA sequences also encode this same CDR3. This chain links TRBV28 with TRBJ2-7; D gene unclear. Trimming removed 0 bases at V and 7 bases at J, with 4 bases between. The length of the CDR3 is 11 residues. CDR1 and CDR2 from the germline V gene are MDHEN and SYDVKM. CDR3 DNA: TGTGCCAGCAGTTTATGGCGGGAGCAGTACTTC. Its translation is CASSLWREQYF.

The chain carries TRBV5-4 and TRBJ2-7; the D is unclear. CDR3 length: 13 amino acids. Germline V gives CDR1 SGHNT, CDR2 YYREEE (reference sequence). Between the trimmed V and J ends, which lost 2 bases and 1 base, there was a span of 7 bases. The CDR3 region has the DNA TGTGCCAGCAGCTTTGACTGGTCCTACGAGCAGTACTTC. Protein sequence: CASSFDWSYEQYF.

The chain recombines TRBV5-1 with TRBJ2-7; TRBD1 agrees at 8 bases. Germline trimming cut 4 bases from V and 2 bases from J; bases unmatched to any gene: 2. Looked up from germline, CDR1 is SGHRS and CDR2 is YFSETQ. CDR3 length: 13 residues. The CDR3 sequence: CASSLTGAYEQYF. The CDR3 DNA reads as TGCGCCAGCAGCCTGACAGGGGCCTACGAGCAGTACTTC.

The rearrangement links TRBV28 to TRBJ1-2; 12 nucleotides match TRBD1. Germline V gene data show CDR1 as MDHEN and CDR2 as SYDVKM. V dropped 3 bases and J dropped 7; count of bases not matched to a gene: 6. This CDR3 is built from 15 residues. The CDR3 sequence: CASSFQGQGASGYTF. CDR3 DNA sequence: TGTGCCAGCAGTTTCCAGGGACAGGGGGCATCTGGCTACACCTTC.

CDR3 sequence: CASSWQTSGSFVEQFF. The DNA for the CDR3 is TGTGCCAGCAGCTGGCAGACTAGCGGGAGCTTCGTGGAGCAGTTCTTC. The chain links TRBV5-4 to TRBJ2-1, with 12 bases matching TRBD2. CDR3 length: 16 amino acids. From germline, CDR1 is SGHNT and CDR2 YYREEE (reference sequence). Unmatched junction bases numbered 11, after V lost 3 bases and J lost 10 bases.

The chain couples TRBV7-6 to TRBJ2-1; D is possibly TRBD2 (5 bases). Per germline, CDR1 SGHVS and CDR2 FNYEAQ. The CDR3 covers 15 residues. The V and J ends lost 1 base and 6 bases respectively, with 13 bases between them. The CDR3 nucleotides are TGTGCCAGCAGCTTAGGGGTCCCTCTAGCCAATGAGCAGTTCTTC. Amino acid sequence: CASSLGVPLANEQFF.

The CDR3 nucleotides read TGTGCCAGCAGCACAGAAGGTCTAGCGGGACTGTACTTC. Translation: CASSTEGLAGLYF. The chain carries TRBV13 and TRBJ2-7; 9 positions agree with TRBD2. From germline, CDR1 is PRHDT and CDR2 FYEKMQ (reference sequence). With V trimmed by 5 bases and J by 12 bases, 11 bases remained unmatched. This CDR3 has 13 residues. Based on the CDR3 plus reference TRBV13 and TRBJ2-7, the full variable domain is AAGVIQSPRHLIKEKRETATLKCYPIPRHDTVYWYQQGPGQDPQFLISFYEKMQSDKGSIPDRFSAQQFSDYHSELNMSSLELGDSALYFCASSTEGLAGLYFGPGTRLTVT.

The CDR3 bases are TGTGCCAGCAGCGTAGGTTTCAGGAGGGCCTACAATGAGCAGTTCTTC. Its translation: CASSVGFRRAYNEQFF. V gene TRBV7-6 combines with J gene TRBJ2-1; D is perhaps TRBD2 (6 bases). The germline CDR1 and CDR2 sequences are SGHVS and FNYEAQ. CDR3 length equals 16 residues. Trimming cost V 5 bases and J 2 bases, with 16 bases left between them.

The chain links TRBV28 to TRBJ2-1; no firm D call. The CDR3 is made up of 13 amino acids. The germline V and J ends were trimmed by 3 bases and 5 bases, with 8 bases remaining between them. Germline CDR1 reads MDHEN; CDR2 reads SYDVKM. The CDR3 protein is CASSLVYDNEQFF. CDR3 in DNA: TGTGCCAGCAGTTTGGTCTACGACAATGAGCAGTTCTTC. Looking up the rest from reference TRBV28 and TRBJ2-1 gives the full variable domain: DVKVTQSSRYLVKRTGEKVFLECVQDMDHENMFWYRQDPGLGLRLIYFSYDVKMKEKGDIPEGYSVSREKKERFSLILESASTNQTSMYLCASSLVYDNEQFFGPGTRLTVL.

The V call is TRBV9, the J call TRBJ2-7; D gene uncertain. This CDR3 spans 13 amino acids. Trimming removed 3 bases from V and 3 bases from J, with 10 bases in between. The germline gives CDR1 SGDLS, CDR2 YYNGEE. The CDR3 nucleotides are TGTGCCAGCAGCGGACTGCCCGACTACGAGCAGTACTTC. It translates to CASSGLPDYEQYF.

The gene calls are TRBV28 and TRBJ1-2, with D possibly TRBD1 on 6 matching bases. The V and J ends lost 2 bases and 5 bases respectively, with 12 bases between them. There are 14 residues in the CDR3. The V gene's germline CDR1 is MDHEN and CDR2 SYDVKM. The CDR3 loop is CASSLGGGGYGYTF. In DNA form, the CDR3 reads TGTGCCAGCAGTTTAGGAGGGGGAGGGTATGGCTACACCTTC.

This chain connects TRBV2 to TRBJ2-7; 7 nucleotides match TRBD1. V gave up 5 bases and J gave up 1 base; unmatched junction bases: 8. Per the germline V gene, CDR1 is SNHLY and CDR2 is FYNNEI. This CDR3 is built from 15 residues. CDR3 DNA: TGTGCCAGCAGTACAGGTGGGACAGTGTCCTACGAGCAGTACTTC. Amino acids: CASSTGGTVSYEQYF.

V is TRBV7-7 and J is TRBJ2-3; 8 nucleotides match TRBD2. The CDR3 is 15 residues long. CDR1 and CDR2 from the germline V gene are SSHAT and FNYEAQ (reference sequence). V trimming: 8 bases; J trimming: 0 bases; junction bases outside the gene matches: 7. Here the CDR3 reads CASSPAGGSTDTQYF. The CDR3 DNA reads TGTGCCAGCTCCCCGGCGGGGGGAAGCACAGATACGCAGTATTTT.

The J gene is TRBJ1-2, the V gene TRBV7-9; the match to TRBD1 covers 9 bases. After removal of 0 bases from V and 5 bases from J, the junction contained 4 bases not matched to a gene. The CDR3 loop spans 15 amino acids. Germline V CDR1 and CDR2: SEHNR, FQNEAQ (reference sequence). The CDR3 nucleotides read TGTGCCAGCAGCTTAGCGGGGACAGGGCGTTATGGCTACACCTTC. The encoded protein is CASSLAGTGRYGYTF.